Each of the 28 T cell receptor beta chains below was sequenced from the same sample in a study of CD8 T cells in Susac syndrome. About 0.5 to 1 ug RNA was reverse transcribed with random hexamers. TCRdb reanalysed the immunoSEQ multiplex PCR reads using MiXCR and keeps one entry per CDR3 protein. This sample yields 160,000 or so distinct CDR3 sequences, of which approximately 93% are seen a single time; roughly 0.2% belongs to the top ten. The source material was CD8+ T cells from PBMCs. The receptor set was obtained from a human donor with multiple sclerosis.

The chain is built from TRBV14 and TRBJ1-2; D is undetermined. Germline CDR1 reads SGHDN; CDR2 reads FVKESK. There are 12 residues in the CDR3. The V gene lost 0 bases and the J gene lost 4 bases, with 3 bases spanning the gap. The CDR3 loop is CASSQDSYGYTF. The CDR3 nucleotides are TGTGCCAGCAGCCAAGATAGCTATGGCTACACCTTC. Looking up the rest from reference TRBV14 and TRBJ1-2 gives the full variable domain: EAGVTQFPSHSVIEKGQTVTLRCDPISGHDNLYWYRRVMGKEIKFLLHFVKESKQDESGMPNNRFLAERTGGTYSTLKVQPAELEDSGVYFCASSQDSYGYTFGSGTRLTVV.

The chain carries TRBV11-2 and TRBJ2-3, with unresolved D. The CDR3 spans 13 residues. V lost 5 bases to trimming and J lost 0 bases, with 6 bases between them. Germline V gives CDR1 SGHAT, CDR2 FQNNGV. The CDR3 coding sequence is TGTGCCAGCAGCGGCTACAGCACAGATACGCAGTATTTT. It specifies CASSGYSTDTQYF.

The rearrangement joins TRBV20-1 to TRBJ1-2; D not certain. The germline V and J ends were trimmed by 6 bases and 8 bases, with 7 bases remaining between them. The CDR3 totals 9 residues. Germline CDR1 is DFQATT and CDR2 is SNEGSKA (reference sequence). The CDR3 sequence: CSAPGGYTF. The DNA for the CDR3 is TGCAGTGCCCCCGGGGGCTACACCTTC.

The gene calls are TRBV27 and TRBJ1-5, with TRBD1 matching over 7 bases. CDR1 and CDR2 (germline): MNHEY, SMNVEV (reference sequence). V dropped 5 bases and J dropped 8; count of bases not matched to a gene: 9. This CDR3 has 14 amino acids. This CDR3 is CASSPTGRREPQHF. CDR3 coding DNA: TGTGCCAGCAGTCCGACAGGGAGGAGAGAGCCCCAGCATTTT.

The rearrangement links TRBV12-3 or TRBV12-4 to TRBJ2-1; no definite D call. The CDR3 is 15 amino acids. V shed 7 bases and J shed 4 bases, with 17 bases lying between them. CDR3 DNA sequence: TGTGCCAGCACCCTATACCAAGCCTCGTACAATGAGCAGTTCTTC. It is translated as CASTLYQASYNEQFF.

The rearrangement uses TRBV7-6 and TRBJ1-4; D unclear. V lost 2 bases and J lost 0, with 13 bases in between. This CDR3 has 17 amino acids. From germline, CDR1 is SGHVS and CDR2 FNYEAQ. In DNA form, the CDR3 reads TGTGCCAGCAGCTTACGGGGTTTTAGAGCAACTAATGAAAAACTGTTTTTT. It encodes CASSLRGFRATNEKLFF. Combining the CDR3 with reference TRBV7-6 and TRBJ1-4 gives the whole variable domain GAGVSQSPRYKVTKRGQDVALRCDPISGHVSLYWYRQALGQGPEFLTYFNYEAQQDKSGLPNDRFSAERPEGSISTLTIQRTEQRDSAMYRCASSLRGFRATNEKLFFGSGTQLSVL.

This chain joins TRBV5-1 and TRBJ2-7, with TRBD1 matching over 9 bases. The CDR3 length is 15 residues. The germline gives CDR1 SGHRS, CDR2 YFSETQ. V shed 4 bases and J 2 bases; nucleotides not matched to a gene: 7. For the CDR3, the DNA is TGCGCCAGCAGCCCCTGGGGGACAGGGACCTACGAGCAGTACTTC. Translated, it gives CASSPWGTGTYEQYF.

In DNA form, the CDR3 reads TGTGCATCGGCTGGCGATGAAGCTTTCTTT. It is translated as CASAGDEAFF. The chain is built from TRBV2 and TRBJ1-1; D uncertain. CDR1 is SNHLY and CDR2 is FYNNEI in the germline V gene. The CDR3 contains 10 residues. The variable domain in full, with the rest retrieved from reference TRBV2 and TRBJ1-1, is EPEVTQTPSHQVTQMGQEVILRCVPISNHLYFYWYRQILGQKVEFLVSFYNNEISEKSEIFDDQFSVERPDGSNFTLKIRSTKLEDSAMYFCASAGDEAFFGQGTRLTVV.

The chain combines TRBV28 with TRBJ1-1, with 7 bases fitting TRBD1. The CDR3 runs 18 residues. Germline V gene lookup returns CDR1 MDHEN and CDR2 SYDVKM. V trimming: 6 bases; J trimming: 3 bases; junction bases outside the gene matches: 19. Here the CDR3 DNA reads TGTGCCAGCAGGACGGCGTCAGGGGGTCCTCGGGGGGACACTGAAGCTTTCTTT. It yields the protein CASRTASGGPRGDTEAFF.

The chain uses TRBV15 and TRBJ2-5; D unclear. The CDR3 consists of 15 residues. Trimming took off 7 bases at V and 4 bases at J, with 19 bases between the two ends. Germline values: CDR1 LNHNV, CDR2 YYDKDF (reference sequence). DNA of the CDR3: TGTGCCACCAAGCTGAACAGAGGTTTTCCAGAGACCCAGTACTTC. Protein product: CATKLNRGFPETQYF.

This clonotype appeared a single time. The chain couples TRBV12-3 or TRBV12-4 to TRBJ1-5; tentative D call: TRBD1 (5 bases). This CDR3 contains 14 residues. With 2 bases removed from V and 6 bases from J, the gap between germline ends came to 11 bases. CDR3: CASSLRDRGQPQHF. The CDR3, as DNA: TGTGCCAGCAGTTTAAGGGACCGAGGTCAGCCCCAGCATTTT.

The chain is built from TRBV29-1 and TRBJ1-2; 10 bases are shared with TRBD1. The germline V gene encodes CDR1 SQVTM and CDR2 ANQGSEA. CDR3 length equals 13 residues. CDR3 DNA sequence: TGCAGAAGGACAGGGGGGGCGAACTATGGCTACACCTTC. Residues: CRRTGGANYGYTF.

This chain joins TRBV12-3 or TRBV12-4 and TRBJ2-2, with a weak D call TRBD2 (5 bases). This CDR3 has 14 amino acids. V lost 6 bases and J 6 bases, leaving 14 bases between the germline ends. In DNA, the CDR3 is TGTGCCAGCAGACTACCAACGGGGTCCGGGGAGCTGTTTTTT. It translates to CASRLPTGSGELFF.

The J gene is TRBJ2-3, the V gene TRBV3-1; 7 bases line up with TRBD1. CDR1 and CDR2 from the germline V gene are LGHDT and YNNKEL (reference sequence). This CDR3 contains 15 residues. After removal of 0 bases from V and 3 bases from J, the junction contained 3 bases not matched to a gene. The CDR3 DNA follows: TGTGCCAGCAGCCAAGAGGAGGACAGGACAGATACGCAGTATTTT. Protein sequence: CASSQEEDRTDTQYF.

This CDR3 is CSVGTSGGPYEQYF. CDR3 DNA: TGCAGCGTTGGGACTAGCGGGGGCCCCTACGAGCAGTACTTC. The V call is TRBV29-1, the J call TRBJ2-7; 13 bases line up with TRBD2. Germline-derived CDR1 and CDR2 are SQVTM and ANQGSEA. V was clipped by 4 bases and J by 2 bases; unmatched bases: 2. The CDR3 spans 14 residues.

V gene TRBV20-1 combines with J gene TRBJ1-4; TRBD1 is a possible D gene (5 bases). V dropped 2 bases and J dropped 7 bases, with 14 bases sitting between them. CDR1 DFQATT and CDR2 SNEGSKA come from the germline V gene (reference sequence). The CDR3 has 14 residues. The CDR3 sequence: CSARPPGGGEKLFF. For the CDR3, the DNA is TGCAGTGCTAGACCCCCGGGGGGAGGTGAAAAACTGTTTTTT.

This clonotype was picked up one time. The rearrangement uses TRBV5-1 and TRBJ2-7; 9 bases are shared with TRBD1. Unmatched junction bases numbered 4, after V lost 3 bases and J lost 0 bases. This CDR3 spans 15 amino acids. Germline V gives CDR1 SGHRS, CDR2 YFSETQ. Here the CDR3 DNA reads TGCGCCAGCAGCTGGACAGGGGAGAGCTCCTACGAGCAGTACTTC. Translating gives CASSWTGESSYEQYF.

The V gene is TRBV3-1, the J gene TRBJ2-5; unclear D gene. CDR1 is LGHDT, CDR2 YNNKEL, per germline (reference sequence). Trimming pared 0 bases from V and 5 bases from J, leaving 13 bases between. This CDR3 is built from 15 residues. The CDR3, as DNA: TGTGCCAGCAGCCAAGATGATTCCTACTGGGAGACCCAGTACTTC. Translated: CASSQDDSYWETQYF.

The CDR3 nucleotides read TGCGCCAGCAGCCAAGGGGCATCGAACACTGAAGCTTTCTTT. It translates to CASSQGASNTEAFF. This sequence joins TRBV4-1 and TRBJ1-1, with D unresolved. There are 14 residues in the CDR3. V lost 1 base, J lost 1 base, and 7 bases lay in between. Germline CDR1 and CDR2: MGHRA and YSYEKL.

This sequence joins TRBV30 and TRBJ2-3; 8 bases match TRBD1. The germline CDR1 and CDR2 sequences are GTSNPN and SVGIG (reference sequence). This CDR3 comprises 13 residues. V lost 2 bases, J lost 3 bases, and 1 base stayed unmatched. CDR3 in DNA: TGTGCCTGGAGTAGGACAGGGACAGATACGCAGTATTTT. Translation gives CAWSRTGTDTQYF.

The chain carries TRBV13 and TRBJ1-1; possible D gene TRBD1, 5 bases. The V end lost 7 bases, the J end lost 4 bases, and 10 bases lay between the germline ends. The germline V gene encodes CDR1 PRHDT and CDR2 FYEKMQ (reference sequence). The length of the CDR3 is 12 residues. The CDR3 here is CASNPGGTEAFF. CDR3 DNA: TGTGCCAGCAACCCCGGGGGCACTGAAGCTTTCTTT. The whole variable domain, filled in from reference TRBV13 and TRBJ1-1, reads AAGVIQSPRHLIKEKRETATLKCYPIPRHDTVYWYQQGPGQDPQFLISFYEKMQSDKGSIPDRFSAQQFSDYHSELNMSSLELGDSALYFCASNPGGTEAFFGQGTRLTVV.

The chain couples TRBV28 to TRBJ2-7; D is uncertain. This CDR3 spans 14 amino acids. V lost 2 bases and J 4 bases, leaving 12 bases between the germline ends. Germline V lookup: CDR1 MDHEN, CDR2 SYDVKM. CDR3: CASSLDVLGYEQYF. CDR3 coding DNA: TGTGCCAGCAGTTTAGATGTTTTGGGTTACGAGCAGTACTTC.

The V call is TRBV6-5, the J call TRBJ1-1; D remains unclear. CDR1 is MNHEY and CDR2 is SVGAGI in the germline V gene. Trimming left V 5 bases short and J 5 bases short, with 12 bases between. The CDR3 has 13 residues. CDR3 sequence: CASSPPELTEAFF. The CDR3 nucleotides read TGTGCCAGCAGTCCCCCAGAACTGACTGAAGCTTTCTTT.

The rearrangement uses TRBV5-4 and TRBJ2-1, with 7 nucleotides matching TRBD2. The V and J ends lost 3 bases and 7 bases, in that order; junction bases with no gene match: 7. CDR3 length: 14 residues. Germline lookup yields CDR1 SGHNT and CDR2 YYREEE (reference sequence). The CDR3 sequence is CASSWGEGPNEQFF. In nucleotides, the CDR3 is TGTGCCAGCAGCTGGGGGGAGGGGCCTAATGAGCAGTTCTTC.

The count of this clonotype is one. V gene TRBV7-9 combines with J gene TRBJ2-1; TRBD1 matches 9 bases. Trimming cost V 5 bases and J 15 bases; bases outside gene matches: 5. The CDR3 runs to 11 residues. From germline, CDR1 is SEHNR and CDR2 FQNEAQ (reference sequence). CDR3 DNA: TGTGCCAGCAGCCCGGGGGGACAGGGGTTCTTC. As protein: CASSPGGQGFF.

For this clonotype: One end of the junction does not line up with germline, which may come from a read error. This rearrangement joins TRBV27 to TRBJ2-1; D possibly corresponds to TRBD1 (5 bases). This CDR3 spans 10 amino acids. Per germline, CDR1 MNHEY and CDR2 SMNVEV (reference sequence). The CDR3, as DNA: TGTGCCAGCAGTCGGACACGGCCGGTCTTC. Translating gives CASSRTRPVF.

The chain links TRBV30 to TRBJ2-3; 12 bases align to TRBD2. Germline trimming cut 5 bases from V and 2 bases from J; bases unmatched to any gene: 5. Germline values: CDR1 GTSNPN, CDR2 SVGIG (reference sequence). CDR3 length: 15 amino acids. The CDR3 region is CAWSGLAGLTDTQYF. The CDR3 nucleotides are TGTGCCTGGTCCGGACTAGCGGGGCTCACAGATACGCAGTATTTT.

The rearrangement uses TRBV29-1 and TRBJ1-1, with D unresolved. V shed 6 bases and J shed 10 bases, with 6 bases lying between them. In germline, CDR1 is SQVTM, CDR2 ANQGSEA. The CDR3 loop spans 8 amino acids. The CDR3 DNA sequence: TGCAGCGTCGGACGAGCTTTCTTT. This gives the protein CSVGRAFF.